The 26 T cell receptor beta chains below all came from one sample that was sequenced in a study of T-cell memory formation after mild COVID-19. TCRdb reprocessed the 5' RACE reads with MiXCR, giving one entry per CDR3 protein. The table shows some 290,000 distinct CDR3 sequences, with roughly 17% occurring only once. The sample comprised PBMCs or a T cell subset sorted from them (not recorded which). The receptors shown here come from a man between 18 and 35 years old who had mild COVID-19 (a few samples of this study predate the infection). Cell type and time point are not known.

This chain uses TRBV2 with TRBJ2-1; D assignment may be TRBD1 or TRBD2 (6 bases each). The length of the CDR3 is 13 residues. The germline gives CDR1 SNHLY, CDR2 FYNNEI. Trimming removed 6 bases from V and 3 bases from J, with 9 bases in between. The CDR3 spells CASREGDYNEQFF. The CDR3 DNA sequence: TGTGCCAGCAGGGAGGGGGACTACAATGAGCAGTTCTTC.

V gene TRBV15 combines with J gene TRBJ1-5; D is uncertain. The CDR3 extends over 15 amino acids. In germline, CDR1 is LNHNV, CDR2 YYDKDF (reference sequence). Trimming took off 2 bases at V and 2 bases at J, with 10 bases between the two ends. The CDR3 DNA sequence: TGTGCCACCAGCAGACTTACACCTGGCAATCAGCCCCAGCATTTT. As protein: CATSRLTPGNQPQHF.

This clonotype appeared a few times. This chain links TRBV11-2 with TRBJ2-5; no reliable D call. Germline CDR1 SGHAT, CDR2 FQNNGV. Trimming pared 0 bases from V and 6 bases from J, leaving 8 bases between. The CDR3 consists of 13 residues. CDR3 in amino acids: CASSLEPTKTQYF. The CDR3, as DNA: TGTGCCAGCAGCTTAGAGCCAACGAAGACCCAGTACTTC.

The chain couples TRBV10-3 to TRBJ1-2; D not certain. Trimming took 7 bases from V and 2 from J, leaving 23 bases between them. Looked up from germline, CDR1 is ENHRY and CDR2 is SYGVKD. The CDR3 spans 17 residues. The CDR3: CAITETPGRSGNYGYTF. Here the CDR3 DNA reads TGTGCCATCACCGAAACTCCCGGACGGTCTGGGAACTATGGCTACACCTTC.

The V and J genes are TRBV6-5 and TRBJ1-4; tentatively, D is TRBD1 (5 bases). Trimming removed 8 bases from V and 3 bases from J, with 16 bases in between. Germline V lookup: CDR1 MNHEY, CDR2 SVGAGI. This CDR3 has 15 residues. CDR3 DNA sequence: TGTGCCAGCTCTCGATCGGGGGATTCTAATGAAAAACTGTTTTTT. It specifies CASSRSGDSNEKLFF.

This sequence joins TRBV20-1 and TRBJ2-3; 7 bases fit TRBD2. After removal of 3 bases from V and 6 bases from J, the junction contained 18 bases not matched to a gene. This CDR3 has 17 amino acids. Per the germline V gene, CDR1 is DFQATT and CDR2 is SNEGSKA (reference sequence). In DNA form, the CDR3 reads TGCAGTGCTAGTCGCGGACTAGGACAAGTGGGAAGGGATACGCAGTATTTT. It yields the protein CSASRGLGQVGRDTQYF.

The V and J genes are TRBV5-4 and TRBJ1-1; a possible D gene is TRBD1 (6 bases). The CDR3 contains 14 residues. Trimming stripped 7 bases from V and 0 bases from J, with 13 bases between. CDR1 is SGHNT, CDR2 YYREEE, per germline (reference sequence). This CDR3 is CASSGGQLNTEAFF. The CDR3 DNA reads TGTGCCAGCTCCGGGGGACAATTGAACACTGAAGCTTTCTTT.

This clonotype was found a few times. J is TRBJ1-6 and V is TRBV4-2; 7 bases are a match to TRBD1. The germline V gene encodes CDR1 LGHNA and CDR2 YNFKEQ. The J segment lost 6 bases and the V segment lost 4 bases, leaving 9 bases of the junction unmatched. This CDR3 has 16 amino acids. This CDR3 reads CASSPKSGQLNSPLHF. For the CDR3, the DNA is TGTGCCAGCAGCCCAAAGTCGGGACAGCTTAATTCACCCCTCCACTTT.

The CDR3 DNA reads TGTGCCAGCACCTCCGGGACAGGGGGCGAAAAACTGTTTTTT. Protein sequence: CASTSGTGGEKLFF. The V call is TRBV6-5, the J call TRBJ1-4; 12 bases are a match to TRBD1. Looked up from germline, CDR1 is MNHEY and CDR2 is SVGAGI. Trimming at V came to 7 bases and at J to 8 bases, leaving 5 bases not matched to a gene. This CDR3 is 14 amino acids long.

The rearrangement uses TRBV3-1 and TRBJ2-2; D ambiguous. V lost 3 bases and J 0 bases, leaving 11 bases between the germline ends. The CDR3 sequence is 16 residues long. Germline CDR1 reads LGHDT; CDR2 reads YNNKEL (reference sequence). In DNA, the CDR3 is TGTGCCAGCAGCCAGGGATGGATGGCGAACACCGGGGAGCTGTTTTTT. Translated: CASSQGWMANTGELFF.

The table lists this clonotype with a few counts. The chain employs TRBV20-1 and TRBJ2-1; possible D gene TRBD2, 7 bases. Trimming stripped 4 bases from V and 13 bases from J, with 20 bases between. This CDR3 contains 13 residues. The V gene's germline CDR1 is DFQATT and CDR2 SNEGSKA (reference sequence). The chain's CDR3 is CSANGGGGRLQFF. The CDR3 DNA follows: TGCAGTGCTAATGGGGGGGGCGGCAGACTCCAGTTCTTC.

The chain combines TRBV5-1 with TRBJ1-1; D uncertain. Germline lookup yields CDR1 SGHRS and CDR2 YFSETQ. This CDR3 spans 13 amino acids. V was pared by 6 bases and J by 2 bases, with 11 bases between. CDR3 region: CASKFRRNTEAFF. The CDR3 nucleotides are TGCGCCAGCAAATTCAGGCGAAACACTGAAGCTTTCTTT.

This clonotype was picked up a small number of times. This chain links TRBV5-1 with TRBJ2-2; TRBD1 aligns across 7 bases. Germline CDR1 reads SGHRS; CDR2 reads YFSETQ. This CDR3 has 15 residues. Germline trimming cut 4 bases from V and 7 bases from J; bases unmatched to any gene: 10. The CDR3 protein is CASSRNQGVGGELFF. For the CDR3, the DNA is TGCGCCAGCAGCCGCAATCAGGGGGTCGGCGGGGAGCTGTTTTTT.

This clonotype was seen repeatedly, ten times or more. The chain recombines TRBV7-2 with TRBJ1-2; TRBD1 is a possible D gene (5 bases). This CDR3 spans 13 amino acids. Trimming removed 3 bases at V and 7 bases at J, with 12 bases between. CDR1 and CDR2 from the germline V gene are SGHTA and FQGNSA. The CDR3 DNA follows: TGTGCCAGCAGCTTCGCAGGGAATACTGGCTACACCTTC. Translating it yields CASSFAGNTGYTF.

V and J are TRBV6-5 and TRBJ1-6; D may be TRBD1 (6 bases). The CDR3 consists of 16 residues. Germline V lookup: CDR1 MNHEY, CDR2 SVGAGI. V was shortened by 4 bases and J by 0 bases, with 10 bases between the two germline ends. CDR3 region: CASSSGQSSYNSPLHF. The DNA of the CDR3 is TGTGCCAGCAGTTCAGGACAGAGCTCCTATAATTCACCCCTCCACTTT.

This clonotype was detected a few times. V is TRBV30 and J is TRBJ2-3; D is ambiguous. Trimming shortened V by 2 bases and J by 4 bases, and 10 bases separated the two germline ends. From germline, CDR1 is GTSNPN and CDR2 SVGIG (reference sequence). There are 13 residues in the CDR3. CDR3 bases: TGTGCCTGGAGTAAAGGGCCCCCAGATACGCAGTATTTT. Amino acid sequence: CAWSKGPPDTQYF.

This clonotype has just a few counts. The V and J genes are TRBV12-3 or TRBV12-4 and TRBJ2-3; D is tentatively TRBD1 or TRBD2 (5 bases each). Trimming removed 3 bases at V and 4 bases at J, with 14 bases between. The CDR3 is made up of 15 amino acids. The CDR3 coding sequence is TGTGCCAGCAGTTTGGGGCTAGTTAGCGCAGATACGCAGTATTTT. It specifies CASSLGLVSADTQYF.

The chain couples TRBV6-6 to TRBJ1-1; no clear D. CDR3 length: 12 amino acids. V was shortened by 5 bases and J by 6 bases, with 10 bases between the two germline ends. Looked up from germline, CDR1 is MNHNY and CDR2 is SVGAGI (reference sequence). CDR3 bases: TGTGCCAGCAGTATCGACGTGGCTGAAGCTTTCTTT. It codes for CASSIDVAEAFF.

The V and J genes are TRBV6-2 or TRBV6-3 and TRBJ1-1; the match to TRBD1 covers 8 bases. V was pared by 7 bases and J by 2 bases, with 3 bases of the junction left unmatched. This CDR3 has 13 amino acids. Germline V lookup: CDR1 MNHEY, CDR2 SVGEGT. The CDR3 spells CASNGQGNTEAFF. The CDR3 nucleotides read TGTGCCAGCAACGGACAGGGAAACACTGAAGCTTTCTTT.

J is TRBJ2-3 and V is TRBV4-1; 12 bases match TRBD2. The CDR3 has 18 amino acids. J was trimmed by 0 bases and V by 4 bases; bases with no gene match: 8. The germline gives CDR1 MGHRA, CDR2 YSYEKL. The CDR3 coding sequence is TGCGCCAGCAGCCCCCGGCTCGGACTAGCGGGGAGCACAGATACGCAGTATTTT. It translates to CASSPRLGLAGSTDTQYF.

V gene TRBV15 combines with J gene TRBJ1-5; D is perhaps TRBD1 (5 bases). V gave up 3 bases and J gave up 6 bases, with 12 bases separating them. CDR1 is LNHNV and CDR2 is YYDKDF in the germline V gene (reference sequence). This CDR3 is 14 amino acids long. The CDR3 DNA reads TGTGCCACCAGCAGCCCCGGGGCCGTTCAGCCCCAGCATTTT. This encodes CATSSPGAVQPQHF.

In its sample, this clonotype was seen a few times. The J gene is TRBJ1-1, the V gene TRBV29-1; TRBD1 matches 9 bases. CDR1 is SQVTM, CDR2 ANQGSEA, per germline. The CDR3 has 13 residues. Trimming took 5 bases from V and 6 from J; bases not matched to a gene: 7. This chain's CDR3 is CSVFQGQGAEAFF. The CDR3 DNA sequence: TGCAGCGTTTTTCAGGGACAGGGAGCTGAAGCTTTCTTT.

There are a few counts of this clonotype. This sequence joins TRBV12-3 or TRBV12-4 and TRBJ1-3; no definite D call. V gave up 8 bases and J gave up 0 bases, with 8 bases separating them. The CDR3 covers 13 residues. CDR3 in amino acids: CASGVASGNTIYF. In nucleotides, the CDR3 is TGTGCCAGCGGGGTTGCCTCTGGAAACACCATATATTTT.

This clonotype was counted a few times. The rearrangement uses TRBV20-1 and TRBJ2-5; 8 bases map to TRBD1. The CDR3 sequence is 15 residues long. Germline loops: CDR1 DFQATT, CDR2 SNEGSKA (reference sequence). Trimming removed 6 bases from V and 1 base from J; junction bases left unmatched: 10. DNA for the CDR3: TGCAGTGCAAACCCCGGACAGGGACCCCAAGAGACCCAGTACTTC. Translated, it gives CSANPGQGPQETQYF.

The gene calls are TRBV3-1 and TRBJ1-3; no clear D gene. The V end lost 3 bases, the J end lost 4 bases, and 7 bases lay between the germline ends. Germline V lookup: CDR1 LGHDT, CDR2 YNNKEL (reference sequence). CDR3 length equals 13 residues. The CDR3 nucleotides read TGTGCCAGCAGCCAGACGGACGGAAACACCATATATTTT. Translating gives CASSQTDGNTIYF.

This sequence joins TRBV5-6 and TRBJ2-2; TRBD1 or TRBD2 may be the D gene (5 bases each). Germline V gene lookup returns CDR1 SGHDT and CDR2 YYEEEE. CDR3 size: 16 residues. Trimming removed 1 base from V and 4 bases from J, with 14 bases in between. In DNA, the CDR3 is TGTGCCAGCAGCTTGATGGCTAGTGGGGGCACCGGGGAGCTGTTTTTT. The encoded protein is CASSLMASGGTGELFF.